Presented here are 27 T cell receptor beta chains from one specimen sequenced in a study of graft-versus-host responses after intestinal transplantation. Some clones are missing from TCRdb's copy, which holds only in-frame ones; the method was immunoSEQ multiplex PCR. Of roughly 96,000 clones detected, 90% to 95% appear once; the ten largest clones hold under 0.55%. What these receptors recognize is not known. The source was unstimulated CD8+ T cells sorted from spleen or lymph node cells, collected before intestinal transplant. These receptors were obtained from a human donor who received an intestinal transplant.

The rearrangement uses TRBV9 and TRBJ1-4, with D unresolved. This CDR3 contains 13 residues. In germline, CDR1 is SGDLS, CDR2 YYNGEE. V dropped 3 bases and J dropped 4 bases, with 7 bases sitting between them. The CDR3 sequence: CASSAGLNEKLFF. The CDR3 nucleotides are TGTGCCAGCAGCGCCGGACTTAATGAAAAACTGTTTTTT.

The rearrangement links TRBV9 to TRBJ2-3; D possibly corresponds to TRBD1 (5 bases). V lost 5 bases to trimming and J lost 2 bases, with 18 bases between them. The CDR3 is made up of 16 amino acids. In germline, CDR1 is SGDLS, CDR2 YYNGEE. The CDR3 here is CASSHGQGGYTDTQYF. CDR3 sequence (DNA): TGTGCCAGCAGTCATGGGCAGGGCGGTTACACAGATACGCAGTATTTT.

The gene calls are TRBV25-1 and TRBJ2-5; 11 bases are a match to TRBD2. The end of the DNA is better explained by TRBJ2-7, so the J call may be wrong. The CDR3 totals 14 residues. The germline V gene has CDR1 MGHDK and CDR2 SYGVNS. This CDR3 is CASTSSGGAYEQYF. The CDR3, as DNA: TGTGCCAGCACTAGTAGCGGGGGGGCCTACGAGCAGTACTTC.

The rearrangement links TRBV29-1 to TRBJ1-4, with 7 bases matching TRBD1. Germline values: CDR1 SQVTM, CDR2 ANQGSEA. The J segment lost 6 bases and the V segment lost 6 bases, leaving 7 bases of the junction unmatched. The CDR3 sequence is 13 residues long. The CDR3 nucleotides read TGCAGCGTCACCCGGGACAGCCATGAAAAACTGTTTTTT. It encodes CSVTRDSHEKLFF.

The chain couples TRBV27 to TRBJ1-1, with 7 bases fitting TRBD1. J was trimmed by 8 bases and V by 4 bases; bases with no gene match: 4. CDR3 length: 12 amino acids. Germline V gene lookup returns CDR1 MNHEY and CDR2 SMNVEV (reference sequence). As DNA, the CDR3 is TGTGCCAGCAGTTCAGACAGGGTAGAAGCTTTCTTT. Its protein is CASSSDRVEAFF.

This clone was found once. Other nucleotide sequences in the sample specify the same CDR3. The genes are TRBV27 and TRBJ2-3, with 11 nucleotides matching TRBD1. V lost 3 bases and J lost 4; bases outside the gene matches: 0. The CDR3 sequence is 14 residues long. In germline, CDR1 is MNHEY, CDR2 SMNVEV (reference sequence). CDR3 in amino acids: CASSLGQGADTQYF. For the CDR3, the DNA is TGTGCCAGCAGTTTGGGACAGGGGGCAGATACGCAGTATTTT.

V is TRBV4-1 and J is TRBJ1-6; weak D call: TRBD1 (5 bases). V was pared by 5 bases and J by 9 bases, with 14 bases between. From germline, CDR1 is MGHRA and CDR2 YSYEKL. The CDR3 has 14 residues. The CDR3 protein is CASSSPTGGSPLHF. In DNA, the CDR3 is TGCGCCAGCAGCTCTCCCACGGGGGGTTCACCCCTCCACTTT.

This sequence joins TRBV4-3 and TRBJ2-3; 10 nucleotides line up with TRBD2. The trim removed 2 bases at V and 1 base at J, leaving 3 bases unmatched. This CDR3 contains 16 residues. Germline V gene data show CDR1 as LGHNA and CDR2 as YSLEER. DNA for the CDR3: TGCGCCAGCAGCCAAAATAGCGGGGGGCGCACAGATACGCAGTATTTT. Amino acids: CASSQNSGGRTDTQYF.

V gene TRBV5-1 combines with J gene TRBJ2-7, with 9 positions matching TRBD2. CDR1 is SGHRS, CDR2 YFSETQ, per germline. There are 13 residues in the CDR3. V lost 8 bases to trimming and J lost 5 bases; unmatched junction nucleotides: 8. This CDR3 is CASTASGMNEQYF. The CDR3 DNA sequence: TGCGCCAGTACGGCTAGCGGGATGAACGAGCAGTACTTC.

J is TRBJ2-7 and V is TRBV7-9; 11 bases are shared with TRBD2. Germline CDR1 reads SEHNR; CDR2 reads FQNEAQ (reference sequence). Germline trimming cut 3 bases from V and 2 bases from J; bases unmatched to any gene: 9. The CDR3 runs 17 residues. The CDR3 is CASSFDVAGGITYEQYF. The CDR3 DNA sequence: TGTGCCAGCAGCTTCGACGTAGCGGGAGGGATCACCTACGAGCAGTACTTC.

This sequence joins TRBV27 and TRBJ1-5; tentatively, D is TRBD1 (5 bases). This CDR3 contains 17 residues. Germline assignment: CDR1 MNHEY and CDR2 SMNVEV (reference sequence). Deletions cut 6 bases from V and 0 bases from J, with 18 bases between. In nucleotides, the CDR3 is TGTGCCAGCAGCCAGGATCCAGGGTCATATAGCAATCAGCCCCAGCATTTT. Its protein product is CASSQDPGSYSNQPQHF.

The genes are TRBV4-3 and TRBJ2-2; maybe TRBD1 (6 bases). Germline values: CDR1 LGHNA, CDR2 YSLEER. The CDR3 is made up of 15 amino acids. V was cut by 2 bases and J by 6 bases, with 13 bases left in between. The CDR3 sequence is CASSQLHTGPGELFF. The CDR3 nucleotides are TGCGCCAGCAGCCAACTACATACAGGGCCCGGGGAGCTGTTTTTT.

This chain uses TRBV5-1 with TRBJ2-7, with 7 bases lining up with TRBD1. V lost 6 bases, J lost 3 bases, and 9 bases stayed unmatched. This CDR3 comprises 14 residues. Germline CDR1 reads SGHRS; CDR2 reads YFSETQ. CDR3: CASTLRQGYYEQYF. The CDR3 DNA is TGCGCCAGCACCTTAAGACAGGGCTACTACGAGCAGTACTTC.

V is TRBV25-1 and J is TRBJ1-2; 7 positions match TRBD1. The CDR3 loop spans 15 amino acids. With 5 bases clipped from V and 6 bases from J, the junction kept 12 bases outside the gene matches. Germline-derived CDR1 and CDR2 are MGHDK and SYGVNS. CDR3 residues: CASSFSEQGPDGYTF. The CDR3 nucleotides are TGTGCCAGCAGTTTCTCGGAACAGGGGCCGGATGGCTACACCTTC.

The genes are TRBV11-2 and TRBJ2-7; TRBD1 matches at 8 bases. The CDR3 length is 15 residues. After removal of 1 base from V and 3 bases from J, the junction contained 5 bases not matched to a gene. In germline, CDR1 is SGHAT, CDR2 FQNNGV. CDR3 coding DNA: TGTGCCAGCAGCTTAGTACAGGGGGGCGGCTACGAGCAGTACTTC. Translating it yields CASSLVQGGGYEQYF.

The CDR3 sequence: CASIRGQGVDYGYTF. CDR3 coding DNA: TGTGCCAGCATCAGGGGACAGGGGGTGGACTATGGCTACACCTTC. This rearrangement joins TRBV5-6 to TRBJ1-2, with 11 bases fitting TRBD1. The trim removed 6 bases at V and 3 bases at J, leaving 7 bases unmatched. The CDR3 contains 15 residues. In germline, CDR1 is SGHDT, CDR2 YYEEEE.

This chain joins TRBV12-5 and TRBJ1-2; TRBD1 aligns across 7 bases. After removal of 4 bases from V and 4 bases from J, the junction contained 6 bases not matched to a gene. The germline V gene encodes CDR1 LGHNT and CDR2 FRNRAP. This CDR3 has 14 amino acids. The CDR3 sequence is CASGSPGTVYGYTF. As DNA, the CDR3 is TGTGCTAGTGGTTCACCCGGGACAGTCTATGGCTACACCTTC.

This sequence joins TRBV30 and TRBJ2-1; the D is unclear. CDR1 GTSNPN and CDR2 SVGIG come from the germline V gene (reference sequence). This CDR3 is 14 amino acids long. Trimming shortened V by 1 base and J by 0 bases, and 7 bases separated the two germline ends. The chain's CDR3 is CAWSGWSSYNEQFF. Here the CDR3 DNA reads TGTGCCTGGAGTGGCTGGAGCTCCTACAATGAGCAGTTCTTC.

The CDR3 sequence: CASSPTGDLIGYTF. CDR3 bases: TGTGCCAGCAGCCCAACAGGGGACTTGATCGGCTACACCTTC. The genes are TRBV7-9 and TRBJ1-2; 7 bases line up with TRBD1. The trim removed 5 bases at V and 8 bases at J, leaving 11 bases unmatched. The CDR3 loop spans 14 amino acids. Germline values: CDR1 SEHNR, CDR2 FQNEAQ (reference sequence). The full variable domain, in which reference TRBV7-9 and TRBJ1-2 provide the parts outside the CDR3, is DTGVSQNPRHKITKRGQNVTFRCDPISEHNRLYWYRQTLGQGPEFLTYFQNEAQLEKSRLLSDRFSAERPKGSFSTLEIQRTEQGDSAMYLCASSPTGDLIGYTFGSGTRLTVV.

The chain links TRBV7-3 to TRBJ2-1, with TRBD2 identical over 11 bases. The CDR3 contains 20 residues. After removal of 4 bases from V and 7 bases from J, the junction contained 21 bases not matched to a gene. Germline loops: CDR1 SGHTA, CDR2 FQGTGA. The CDR3 nucleotides read TGTGCCAGCAGCTCCCTCCTGGGGGTAGCGGGAGGGCCCTCAGGGAATGAGCAGTTCTTC. Its protein is CASSSLLGVAGGPSGNEQFF.

The genes are TRBV2 and TRBJ2-2; D may be TRBD2 (6 bases). V lost 8 bases to trimming and J lost 8 bases, with 15 bases between them. Germline V lookup: CDR1 SNHLY, CDR2 FYNNEI. There are 13 residues in the CDR3. The CDR3 sequence is CASGLRGWGELFF. DNA of the CDR3: TGTGCCAGCGGCCTTCGGGGGTGGGGGGAGCTGTTTTTT.

V is TRBV5-6 and J is TRBJ2-3; a possible D gene is TRBD2 (5 bases). This CDR3 has 15 residues. CDR1 is SGHDT and CDR2 is YYEEEE in the germline V gene. Trimming removed 2 bases from V and 2 bases from J, with 12 bases in between. The chain's CDR3 is CASSFSGWVTDTQYF. CDR3 sequence (DNA): TGTGCCAGCAGCTTTTCGGGGTGGGTCACAGATACGCAGTATTTT.

This chain links TRBV18 with TRBJ2-1, with 10 bases aligning to TRBD1. The ends lost 3 bases at V and 9 bases at J; junction bases unmatched: 5. CDR3 length equals 14 residues. Germline assignment: CDR1 KGHSH and CDR2 LQKENI. CDR3 DNA: TGTGCCAGCTCACCTACGGGACAGGGGTTTGAGCAGTTCTTC. It yields the protein CASSPTGQGFEQFF.

The genes are TRBV30 and TRBJ1-2; D gene uncertain. The CDR3 consists of 11 residues. Germline V gene lookup returns CDR1 GTSNPN and CDR2 SVGIG (reference sequence). V lost 0 bases and J lost 5, with 4 bases in between. DNA of the CDR3: TGTGCCTGGAGTGTTAGTTATGGCTACACCTTC. Amino acids: CAWSVSYGYTF.

The chain employs TRBV11-2 and TRBJ2-7; 7 bases map to TRBD2. The V segment lost 1 base and the J segment 1 base; nucleotides outside the gene matches: 4. CDR3 length equals 15 residues. The V gene's germline CDR1 is SGHAT and CDR2 FQNNGV. The CDR3 sequence: CASSLGGGRSYEQYF. The CDR3 coding sequence is TGTGCCAGCAGCTTAGGAGGCGGGAGATCCTACGAGCAGTACTTC.

This clone has only one observation. The chain links TRBV11-2 to TRBJ2-7, with 8 bases fitting TRBD2. Germline assignment: CDR1 SGHAT and CDR2 FQNNGV. The CDR3 has 14 residues. V shed 4 bases and J 4 bases; nucleotides not matched to a gene: 6. The CDR3 sequence: CASSWGLGTYEQYF. The CDR3 nucleotides are TGTGCCAGCAGCTGGGGACTAGGGACTTACGAGCAGTACTTC. Supplemented by reference TRBV11-2 and TRBJ2-7, the full variable domain reads EAGVAQSPRYKIIEKRQSVAFWCNPISGHATLYWYQQILGQGPKLLIQFQNNGVVDDSQLPKDRFSAERLKGVDSTLKIQPAKLEDSAVYLCASSWGLGTYEQYFGPGTRLTVT.

This CDR3 is CASSLQVVGDTQYF. The CDR3 nucleotides read TGTGCCAGCAGCTTACAGGTTGTGGGAGATACGCAGTATTTT. The chain combines TRBV11-2 with TRBJ2-3, with D unclear. Germline CDR1 reads SGHAT; CDR2 reads FQNNGV. This CDR3 is built from 14 residues. Trimming removed 2 bases at V and 5 bases at J, with 11 bases between.